Listed here is a single TCR beta chain. The entry originates in a study of cytomegalovirus exposure and HLA in healthy donors. Germline V gene sequence: CDR1 MNHEY, CDR2 SVGAGI. The CDR3 is 13 residues long. V lost 6 bases to trimming and J lost 2 bases, with 11 bases between them. Clones were sequenced by immunoSEQ multiplex PCR, and TCRdb holds only the in-frame ones, with some missing. Here the sample spans roughly 84,000 clones, just over 90% being singletons. The source is a man younger than 40 in good health and CMV-seronegative. Sequencing used PBMCs. This chain joins TRBV6-5 and TRBJ2-7, with D maybe TRBD1 (6 bases). The CDR3 reads CASRGTGTYEQYF. The CDR3 DNA reads as TGTGCCAGCAGAGGAACAGGGACCTACGAGCAGTACTTC.